The sequence of this TCR beta chain was determined in a study of T cell responses to AZD1222 COVID-19 vaccine. Here immunoSEQ multiplex PCR was the method, and the copy in TCRdb shows in-frame clones only, minus some. The sample contains 90,000 to 120,000 clones, around nine tenths of which appear only once. This clone occurred once. Germline V gene sequence: CDR1 MNHEY, CDR2 SVGAGI. The trim removed 5 bases at V and 5 bases at J, leaving 10 bases unmatched. The CDR3 covers 15 residues. The clonotype comes from an adult who received the AZD1222 COVID-19 vaccine. Sequenced material: peripheral blood, taken 28 days after the second AZD1222 dose. This chain connects TRBV6-5 to TRBJ2-7; 9 nucleotides agree with TRBD1. DNA for the CDR3: TGTGCCAGCAGTACGTTTGGGACAGGGCAACACGAGCAGTACTTC. Protein: CASSTFGTGQHEQYF.